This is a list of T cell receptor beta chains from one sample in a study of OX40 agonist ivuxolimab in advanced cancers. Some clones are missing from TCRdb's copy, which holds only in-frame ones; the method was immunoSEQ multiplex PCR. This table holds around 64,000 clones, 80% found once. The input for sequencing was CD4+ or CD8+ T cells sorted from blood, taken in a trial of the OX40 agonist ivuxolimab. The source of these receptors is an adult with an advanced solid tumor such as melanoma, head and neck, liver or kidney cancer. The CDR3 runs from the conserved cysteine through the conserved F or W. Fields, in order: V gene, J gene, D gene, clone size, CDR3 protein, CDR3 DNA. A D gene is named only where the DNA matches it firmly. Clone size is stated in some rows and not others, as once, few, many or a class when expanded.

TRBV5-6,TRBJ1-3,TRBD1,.,CASSYFMSGGFGNTIYF,TGTGCCAGCAGCTACTTCATGTCAGGGGGATTTGGAAACACCATATATTTT
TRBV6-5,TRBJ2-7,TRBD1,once,CASSANRGVYEQYF,TGTGCCAGCAGTGCGAACAGGGGAGTCTACGAGCAGTACTTC
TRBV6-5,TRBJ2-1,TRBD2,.,CASWTSLANEQFF,TGTGCCAGCTGGACTAGCTTGGCCAATGAGCAGTTCTTC
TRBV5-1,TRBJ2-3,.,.,CASSLAGTDTQYF,TGCGCCAGCAGCTTGGCCGGGACAGATACGCAGTATTTT
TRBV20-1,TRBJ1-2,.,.,CSARSLDGYTF,TGCAGTGCTAGGTCTCTGGATGGCTACACCTTC
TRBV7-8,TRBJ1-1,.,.,CASSLMRVNTEAFF,TGTGCCAGCAGCTTAATGAGGGTCAACACTGAAGCTTTCTTT
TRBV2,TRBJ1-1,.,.,CASIKDSHTEAFF,TGTGCCAGCATTAAGGACAGTCACACTGAAGCTTTCTTT
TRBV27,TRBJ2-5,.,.,CASSSTRQQETQYF,TGTGCCAGCAGTTCTACCCGACAGCAAGAGACCCAGTACTTC
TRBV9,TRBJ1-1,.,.,CASSALRQSEAFF,TGTGCCAGCAGCGCGTTAAGACAGAGTGAAGCTTTCTTT
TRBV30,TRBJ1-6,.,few,CAWTNKGPSALHF,TGTGCCTGGACTAATAAGGGGCCGTCGGCCCTCCACTTT
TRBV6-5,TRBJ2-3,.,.,CASSYFKADTQYF,TGTGCCAGCAGTTACTTCAAGGCAGATACGCAGTATTTT
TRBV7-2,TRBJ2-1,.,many,CASSTMGTWGQFF,TGTGCCAGCAGCACAATGGGGACGTGGGGGCAGTTCTTC
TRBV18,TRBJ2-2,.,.,CASSPRWTVTGELFF,TGTGCCAGCTCACCGAGGTGGACAGTCACCGGGGAGCTGTTTTTT
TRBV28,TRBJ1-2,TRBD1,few,CASRTLTGYGYTF,TGTGCCAGCAGAACATTGACAGGGTATGGCTACACCTTC
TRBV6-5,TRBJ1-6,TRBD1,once,CASTGGSHSPLHF,TGTGCCAGCACAGGGGGATCCCATTCACCCCTCCACTTT
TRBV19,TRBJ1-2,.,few,CASSVRQGRNYGYTF,TGTGCCAGTAGTGTCCGCCAGGGGAGGAACTATGGCTACACCTTC
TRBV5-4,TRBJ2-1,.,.,CASSLRTGNEQFF,TGTGCCAGCAGCTTAAGGACTGGGAATGAGCAGTTCTTC
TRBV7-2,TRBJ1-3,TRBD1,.,CASSPGPDRVGNTIYF,TGTGCCAGCAGCCCCGGTCCCGACAGGGTGGGAAACACCATATATTTT
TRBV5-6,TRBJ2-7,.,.,CASSQGRLGAYEQYF,TGTGCCAGCAGCCAGGGGAGGCTAGGGGCCTACGAGCAGTACTTC
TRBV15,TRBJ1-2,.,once,CATSGRNPYNYGYTF,TGTGCCACCAGCGGCAGGAATCCTTACAACTATGGCTACACCTTC
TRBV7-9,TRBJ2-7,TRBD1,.,CASSHGQGAPEQYF,TGTGCCAGCAGCCACGGACAGGGGGCGCCCGAGCAGTACTTC
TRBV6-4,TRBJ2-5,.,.,CASSEEGGIPQETQYF,TGTGCCAGCAGTGAAGAGGGTGGAATCCCCCAAGAGACCCAGTACTTC
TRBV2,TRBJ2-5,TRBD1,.,CASSEARTGVYF,TGTGCCAGCAGTGAAGCGAGGACAGGGGTGTACTTC
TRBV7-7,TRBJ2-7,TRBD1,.,CASSEDRGSEQYF,TGTGCCAGCAGCGAAGACAGGGGGTCGGAGCAGTACTTC
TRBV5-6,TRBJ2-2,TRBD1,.,CASSGGTGTGELFF,TGTGCCAGCAGCGGGGGGACAGGGACCGGGGAGCTGTTTTTT
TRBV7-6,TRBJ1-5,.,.,CASSLGSEEPQHF,TGTGCCAGCAGCTTAGGGAGTGAGGAGCCCCAGCATTTT
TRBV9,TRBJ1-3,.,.,CASSPLSILSGNTIYF,TGTGCCAGCAGCCCTCTATCCATACTCTCTGGAAACACCATATATTTT
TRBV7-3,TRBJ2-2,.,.,CASSLNSLGGTGELFF,TGTGCCAGCAGCTTAAATTCCCTCGGGGGAACCGGGGAGCTGTTTTTT
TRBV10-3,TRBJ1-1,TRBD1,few,CAISEGLFRQGTEAFF,TGTGCCATCAGTGAAGGGTTGTTTAGACAGGGGACTGAAGCTTTCTTT
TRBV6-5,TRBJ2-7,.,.,CASRAGLAYEQYF,TGTGCCAGCCGGGCAGGGCTAGCCTACGAGCAGTACTTC
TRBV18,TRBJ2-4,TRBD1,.,CASSLGQENIQYF,TGTGCCAGCTCACTAGGACAGGAAAACATTCAGTACTTC
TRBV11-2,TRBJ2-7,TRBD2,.,CASSYTSGGSYEQYF,TGTGCCAGCAGCTACACTAGCGGGGGCTCCTACGAGCAGTACTTC
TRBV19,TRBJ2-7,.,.,CASSPRLGEQYF,TGTGCCAGTAGTCCTCGCCTGGGGGAGCAGTACTTC
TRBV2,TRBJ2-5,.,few,CASNKGTQETQYF,TGTGCCAGCAATAAGGGGACTCAAGAGACCCAGTACTTC
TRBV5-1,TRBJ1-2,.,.,CASSLREGYTF,TGCGCCAGCAGCTTGAGGGAGGGCTACACCTTC
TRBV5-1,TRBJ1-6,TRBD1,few,CASSLKGQGGSPLHF,TGCGCCAGCAGCTTGAAGGGACAGGGGGGTTCACCCCTCCACTTT
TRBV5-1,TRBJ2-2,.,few,CASSLGRGRNTGELFF,TGCGCCAGCAGCTTGGGGCGGGGGCGCAACACCGGGGAGCTGTTTTTT
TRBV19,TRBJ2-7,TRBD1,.,CASSAPGQGSYEQYF,TGTGCCAGTAGTGCACCGGGACAGGGTTCCTACGAGCAGTACTTC
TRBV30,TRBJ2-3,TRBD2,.,CAWSVGTSGGAGTQYF,TGTGCCTGGAGTGTGGGGACTAGCGGGGGGGCAGGGACGCAGTATTTT
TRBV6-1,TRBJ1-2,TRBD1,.,CASNPGQGYYGYTF,TGTGCCAGCAATCCGGGACAGGGATACTATGGCTACACCTTC
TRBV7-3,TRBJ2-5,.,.,CASSSGIRETQYF,TGTGCCAGCAGCTCCGGCATCAGAGAGACCCAGTACTTC
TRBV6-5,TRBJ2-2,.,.,CASGRTDANTGELFF,TGTGCCAGCGGGAGGACCGACGCGAACACCGGGGAGCTGTTTTTT
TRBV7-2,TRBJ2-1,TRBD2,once,CASSARTSNYNEQFF,TGTGCCAGCAGCGCACGGACTAGCAACTACAATGAGCAGTTCTTC
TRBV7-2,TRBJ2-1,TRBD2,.,CASSPSGGDSYNEQFF,TGTGCCAGCAGCCCTAGCGGGGGGGACTCCTACAATGAGCAGTTCTTC
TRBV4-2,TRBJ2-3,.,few,CASSQDLSDDTQYF,TGTGCCAGCAGCCAAGATCTATCGGACGATACGCAGTATTTT
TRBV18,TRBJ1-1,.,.,CASSPEGGTKGAFF,TGTGCCAGCTCCCCCGAAGGGGGGACCAAGGGAGCTTTCTTT
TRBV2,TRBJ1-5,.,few,CASSLAGRGDQPQHF,TGTGCCAGCAGCCTGGCCGGCAGGGGCGATCAGCCCCAGCATTTT
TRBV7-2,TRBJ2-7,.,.,CASSLARRNYEQYF,TGTGCCAGCAGCTTAGCGCGCAGAAACTACGAGCAGTACTTC
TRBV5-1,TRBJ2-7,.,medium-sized,CASSTGTGRYEQYF,TGCGCCAGCAGCACCGGGACGGGACGCTACGAGCAGTACTTC